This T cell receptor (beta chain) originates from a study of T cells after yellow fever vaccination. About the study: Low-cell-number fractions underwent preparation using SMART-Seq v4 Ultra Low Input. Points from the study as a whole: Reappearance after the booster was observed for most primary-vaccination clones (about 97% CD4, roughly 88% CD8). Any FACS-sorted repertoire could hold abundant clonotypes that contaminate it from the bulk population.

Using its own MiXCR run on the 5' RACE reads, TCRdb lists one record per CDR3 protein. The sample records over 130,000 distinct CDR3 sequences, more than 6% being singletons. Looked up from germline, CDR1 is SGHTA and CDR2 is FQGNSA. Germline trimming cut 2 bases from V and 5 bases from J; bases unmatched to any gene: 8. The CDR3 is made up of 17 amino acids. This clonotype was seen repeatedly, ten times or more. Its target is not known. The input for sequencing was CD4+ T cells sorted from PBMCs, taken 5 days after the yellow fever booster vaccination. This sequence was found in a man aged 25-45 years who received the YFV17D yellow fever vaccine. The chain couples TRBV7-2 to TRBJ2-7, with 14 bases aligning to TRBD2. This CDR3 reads CASSLMAPTSGRDEQYF. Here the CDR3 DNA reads TGTGCCAGCAGCTTAATGGCCCCGACTAGCGGGAGGGACGAGCAGTACTTC.